These 13 T cell receptor beta chains originate from one sample sequenced in a study of STAT5B mutations in CD4+ large granular lymphocyte leukemia. The data were produced by immunoSEQ multiplex PCR, yet TCRdb's version contains in-frame clones alone and is incomplete. Of 35,000 to 40,000 clones in the sample, more than 60% were seen once. Sequencing was performed on CD4+ T cells from blood buffy coats. These TCRs come from a human donor in good health.

This chain connects TRBV18 to TRBJ1-4, with D tentatively TRBD1 (6 bases). The CDR3 is made up of 15 amino acids. Trimming pared 3 bases from V and 7 bases from J, leaving 15 bases between. The germline CDR1 and CDR2 sequences are KGHSH and LQKENI. The CDR3 loop is CASSPRTAMGEKLFF. The CDR3 nucleotides read TGTGCCAGCTCACCCCGGACAGCCATGGGTGAAAAACTGTTTTTT.

About this clone: One end of the junction is discordant with germline, which a read error may explain. The chain joins TRBV4-1 to TRBJ1-2; D not resolved. The germline V gene encodes CDR1 MGHRA and CDR2 YSYEKL. The CDR3 has 14 residues. For the CDR3, the DNA is TGCGTCAGCAGCCAAGATCTGATAAACTATGGCTACACCTTC. Translated: CVSSQDLINYGYTF.

The chain uses TRBV30 and TRBJ1-1; TRBD1 is a possible D gene (5 bases). The CDR3 has 14 residues. The germline V and J ends were trimmed by 8 bases and 5 bases, with 21 bases remaining between them. Germline V CDR1 and CDR2: GTSNPN, SVGIG (reference sequence). The CDR3, as DNA: TGTGCCCGATCTTTTGCGGGGCAGGTGACTGAAGCTTTCTTT. Translated: CARSFAGQVTEAFF.

This clone was recorded a few times. The chain carries TRBV4-1 and TRBJ1-1; D perhaps matches TRBD1 (5 bases). Germline CDR1 reads MGHRA; CDR2 reads YSYEKL. The germline V and J ends were trimmed by 4 bases and 2 bases, with 11 bases remaining between them. CDR3 length: 14 amino acids. The CDR3 region has the DNA TGCGCCAGCAGCCCGAACGGGGGTAACACTGAAGCTTTCTTT. Amino acid sequence: CASSPNGGNTEAFF.

The chain couples TRBV28 to TRBJ2-2; 9 nucleotides match TRBD2. The CDR3 is 16 residues long. V shed 4 bases and J 5 bases; nucleotides not matched to a gene: 8. In germline, CDR1 is MDHEN, CDR2 SYDVKM. The CDR3 spells CASSSRAGGLTGELFF. Written as DNA, the CDR3 is TGTGCCAGCAGTTCCAGAGCGGGGGGTCTAACCGGGGAGCTGTTTTTT.

This chain uses TRBV4-2 with TRBJ1-2; maybe TRBD1 (6 bases). Trimming left V 0 bases short and J 8 bases short, with 13 bases between. CDR3 size: 14 residues. From germline, CDR1 is LGHNA and CDR2 YNFKEQ. In nucleotides, the CDR3 is TGTGCCAGCAGCCAAGAAGAAGGGGGAAGGGGCTACACCTTC. It yields the protein CASSQEEGGRGYTF.

CDR3 residues: CASSQWAGQETQYF. The CDR3 region has the DNA TGTGCCAGCAGCCAATGGGCAGGGCAAGAGACCCAGTACTTC. The V gene is TRBV14, the J gene TRBJ2-5; tentatively, D is TRBD1 (5 bases). CDR3 length: 14 residues. Trimming pared 2 bases from V and 2 bases from J, leaving 9 bases between. CDR1 SGHDN and CDR2 FVKESK come from the germline V gene.

This rearrangement joins TRBV6-5 to TRBJ1-1, with D perhaps matching TRBD1 (5 bases). There are 13 residues in the CDR3. CDR1 MNHEY and CDR2 SVGAGI come from the germline V gene. V was trimmed by 2 bases and J by 6 bases, leaving 10 bases between them. CDR3 nucleotide sequence: TGTGCCAGCAGTTACAGGGGTAACGCTGAAGCTTTCTTT. Residues: CASSYRGNAEAFF.

The chain combines TRBV5-8 with TRBJ1-5, with a possible D match to TRBD1 (5 bases). V gave up 0 bases and J gave up 10 bases, with 17 bases separating them. This CDR3 is 15 amino acids long. Germline V gives CDR1 SGHTS, CDR2 YDEGEE. The CDR3 here is CASSLGDRGEAPQHF. CDR3 DNA sequence: TGTGCCAGCAGCTTGGGAGACAGAGGGGAGGCTCCCCAGCATTTT.

The CDR3 DNA follows: TGTGCCAGCAGTGAAGCCAAGGGACTAGCGGGAGTGGAGCAGTTCTTC. It encodes CASSEAKGLAGVEQFF. This rearrangement joins TRBV2 to TRBJ2-1; 14 bases align to TRBD2. Germline loops: CDR1 SNHLY, CDR2 FYNNEI. The junction had 5 bases not matched to a gene; V was cut back by 0 bases and J by 10 bases. The CDR3 contains 16 residues.

This chain joins TRBV2 and TRBJ1-2; D gene unclear. Trimming took off 4 bases at V and 2 bases at J, with 11 bases between the two ends. This CDR3 has 14 residues. In germline, CDR1 is SNHLY, CDR2 FYNNEI. CDR3 in DNA: TGTGCCAGCAGTGGACCTGGTGGAAACTATGGCTACACCTTC. Residues: CASSGPGGNYGYTF. The full variable domain, rest sourced from reference TRBV2 and TRBJ1-2, is EPEVTQTPSHQVTQMGQEVILRCVPISNHLYFYWYRQILGQKVEFLVSFYNNEISEKSEIFDDQFSVERPDGSNFTLKIRSTKLEDSAMYFCASSGPGGNYGYTFGSGTRLTVV.

This clone was seen only once. This sequence joins TRBV10-3 and TRBJ2-3, with a possible D match to TRBD2 (5 bases). The ends were cut back, 6 bases at V and 4 bases at J, with 8 bases in the middle. Germline-derived CDR1 and CDR2 are ENHRY and SYGVKD. The CDR3 extends over 12 amino acids. CDR3 loop: CAIRGSSDTQYF. The CDR3 bases are TGTGCCATCAGAGGGAGTTCAGATACGCAGTATTTT.

This chain uses TRBV15 with TRBJ1-2; TRBD1 might be the D (6 bases). Germline V gene lookup returns CDR1 LNHNV and CDR2 YYDKDF (reference sequence). This CDR3 has 16 residues. Trimming left V 0 bases short and J 8 bases short, with 19 bases between. CDR3 sequence: CATSRDRGHRVGGYTF. The CDR3 DNA sequence: TGTGCCACCAGCAGAGATAGGGGACACAGGGTCGGCGGCTACACCTTC.